The clone carrying this T cell receptor (beta chain) was seen once. This sample is part of a study of T cell changes during pregnancy in multiple sclerosis. Germline values: CDR1 SGDLS, CDR2 YYNGEE. The CDR3 covers 14 residues. With 0 bases clipped from V and 4 bases from J, the junction kept 3 bases outside the gene matches. The protocol was immunoSEQ multiplex PCR, while the TCRdb copy is restricted to in-frame clones and leaves out a portion. The repertoire holds about 77,000 clones, with 75% to 90% as singletons. This sequence was found in a female donor with multiple sclerosis, enrolled in a pregnancy study. The source material was peripheral blood, sampled before pregnancy. The chain employs TRBV9 and TRBJ1-1; 7 nucleotides agree with TRBD1. CDR3 coding DNA: TGTGCCAGCAGCGTAGTTCCAGGGGGCACTGAAGCTTTCTTT. This gives the protein CASSVVPGGTEAFF.